This T cell receptor beta chain is drawn from a study of response to subunit inactivated influenza vaccine. This clonotype was recorded many times. The target antigen is unknown. The study, taken as a whole, reports: The authors proposed limited new T cell recruitment per seasonal influenza vaccination.

The ends were cut back, 1 base at V and 5 bases at J, with 13 bases in the middle. Germline V gene sequence: CDR1 SGHVS, CDR2 FQNEAQ. The CDR3 loop spans 15 amino acids. MiXCR, applied by TCRdb to the RT-PCR reads, yields one record per CDR3 protein. The sample shows around 520,000 distinct CDR3 sequences, 10% to 15% of them seen only once. This specimen was PBMCs from blood, taken on the day of vaccination. The receptor's source is a man aged 45-65 years who received an inactivated influenza vaccine. The chain combines TRBV7-8 with TRBJ2-3, with D tentatively TRBD2 (5 bases). The CDR3 sequence: CASSLVRAGRDTQYF. The CDR3 region has the DNA TGTGCCAGCAGCTTAGTAAGGGCGGGTCGAGATACGCAGTATTTT.